These 30 T cell receptor beta chains were sequenced from one sample in a study of blood T cells in healthy people across ages (dated by TCRdb to about 2015). Library preparation employed 5' RACE. Data came from an Illumina HiSeq 2500. The second PCR ran for about 7 to 11 cycles and used a J-beta primer mix along with a sample-barcoded 5' primer. TCRdb ran its own pipeline on the public reads, namely fastp trimming at Q25 and MiXCR clone calling, and kept in-frame beta chains. Every distinct CDR3 protein forms one entry, paired with its most common genes and DNA. In this sample the table shows a few hundred thousand distinct CDR3 sequences, roughly half of which occur a single time. The ten largest clones add up to 50% to 65% of the sample. The sequencing input was blood. These TCRs come from a man aged 60 to 69 in good health.

V gene TRBV11-1 combines with J gene TRBJ1-6; D perhaps matches TRBD1 (5 bases). The CDR3 totals 17 residues. Germline V CDR1 and CDR2: SGHAT, FQDESV (reference sequence). Trimming removed 0 bases at V and 7 bases at J, with 16 bases between. The CDR3 nucleotides read TGTGCCAGCAGCTTAGCCCCGGGACGCGGCTTAAATTCACCCCTCCACTTT. This sequence encodes CASSLAPGRGLNSPLHF.

This chain uses TRBV28 with TRBJ2-7; no firm D call. The CDR3 length is 14 residues. The V end was cut by 2 bases, the J end by 4 bases, with 12 bases between. In germline, CDR1 is MDHEN, CDR2 SYDVKM. For the CDR3, the DNA is TGTGCCAGCAGTTTACCACGGAGTCGGTACGAGCAGTACTTC. This sequence encodes CASSLPRSRYEQYF.

The chain couples TRBV5-1 to TRBJ2-3; 7 nucleotides align to TRBD2. This CDR3 region has 16 residues. Germline V CDR1 and CDR2: SGHRS, YFSETQ. The ends lost 3 bases at V and 2 bases at J; junction bases unmatched: 9. The CDR3 nucleotides are TGCGCCAGCAGCTACAGTGGGCTAGCGGTCACAGATACGCAGTATTTT. As protein: CASSYSGLAVTDTQYF.

V gene TRBV29-1 combines with J gene TRBJ2-1, with 7 bases matching TRBD2. This CDR3 is 15 amino acids long. Germline V gives CDR1 SQVTM, CDR2 ANQGSEA. V lost 4 bases to trimming and J lost 3 bases; unmatched junction nucleotides: 9. CDR3 coding DNA: TGCAGCGTTGGAGCATCGGCTAGCGGCTACAATGAGCAGTTCTTC. Protein product: CSVGASASGYNEQFF.

This chain joins TRBV11-2 and TRBJ2-1; D may be TRBD1 or TRBD2 (6 bases each). The germline V gene encodes CDR1 SGHAT and CDR2 FQNNGV. V gave up 8 bases and J gave up 8 bases, with 13 bases separating them. The CDR3 is 12 amino acids. The CDR3 reads CASGPGGDEQFF. For the CDR3, the DNA is TGTGCCAGCGGTCCCGGGGGCGATGAGCAGTTCTTC. The complete variable domain, with remaining parts taken from reference TRBV11-2 and TRBJ2-1, reads EAGVAQSPRYKIIEKRQSVAFWCNPISGHATLYWYQQILGQGPKLLIQFQNNGVVDDSQLPKDRFSAERLKGVDSTLKIQPAKLEDSAVYLCASGPGGDEQFFGPGTRLTVL.

The table lists this clonotype with a few counts. The J gene is TRBJ2-5, the V gene TRBV4-1, with no clear D. The V gene lost 0 bases and the J gene lost 2 bases, with 10 bases spanning the gap. CDR1 and CDR2 (germline): MGHRA, YSYEKL. CDR3 length equals 15 residues. The CDR3 DNA follows: TGCGCCAGCAGCCAAGATGGAACTATACAAGAGACCCAGTACTTC. Amino acids: CASSQDGTIQETQYF.

The chain combines TRBV29-1 with TRBJ1-2; D is ambiguous. Germline loops: CDR1 SQVTM, CDR2 ANQGSEA. This CDR3 comprises 12 residues. Trimming cost V 4 bases and J 2 bases, with 8 bases left between them. The chain's CDR3 is CSVVVQNYGYTF. The CDR3 DNA reads TGCAGCGTTGTCGTCCAGAACTATGGCTACACCTTC.

The table lists this clonotype with a few counts. The rearrangement joins TRBV6-2 or TRBV6-3 to TRBJ2-1; 11 bases are a match to TRBD2. Trimming at V came to 6 bases and at J to 6 bases, leaving 10 bases not matched to a gene. The CDR3 is 16 amino acids. Per germline, CDR1 MNHEY and CDR2 SVGEGT. The chain's CDR3 is CASRGASGGYTNEQFF. CDR3 DNA: TGTGCCAGCAGGGGCGCTAGCGGGGGGTACACCAATGAGCAGTTCTTC.

A few counts support this clonotype. This chain links TRBV6-1 with TRBJ1-2; a possible D gene is TRBD1 (5 bases). Germline-derived CDR1 and CDR2 are MNHNS and SASEGT. The CDR3 runs to 13 residues. The V and J ends lost 4 bases and 4 bases respectively, with 10 bases between them. CDR3 DNA: TGTGCCAGCAGTGTGGGGGGGTCCTATGGCTACACCTTC. As protein: CASSVGGSYGYTF.

V and J are TRBV5-4 and TRBJ2-1, with TRBD2 matching over 7 bases. The CDR3 is 15 residues long. Germline CDR1 is SGHNT and CDR2 is YYREEE (reference sequence). V trimming: 4 bases; J trimming: 7 bases; junction bases outside the gene matches: 11. The CDR3 DNA reads TGTGCCAGCAGCGCCCCCCCACTAGCGACGAATGAGCAGTTCTTC. This sequence encodes CASSAPPLATNEQFF.

This rearrangement joins TRBV12-3 or TRBV12-4 to TRBJ1-1; D is uncertain. The CDR3 is 14 residues long. V gave up 6 bases and J gave up 1 base, with 12 bases separating them. For the CDR3, the DNA is TGTGCCAGCAGCCCCGGACTCTCGAACACTGAAGCTTTCTTT. Its protein is CASSPGLSNTEAFF.

This chain links TRBV4-3 with TRBJ1-2; weak D call: TRBD1 (6 bases). V gave up 0 bases and J gave up 4 bases, with 12 bases separating them. Germline loops: CDR1 LGHNA, CDR2 YSLEER. This CDR3 spans 15 amino acids. DNA of the CDR3: TGCGCCAGCAGCCAAGAGAGGGGGGGAGGCTATGGCTACACCTTC. It encodes CASSQERGGGYGYTF.

The rearrangement joins TRBV20-1 to TRBJ2-1; D tentatively fits TRBD1 or TRBD2 (6 bases each). Germline V gene sequence: CDR1 DFQATT, CDR2 SNEGSKA (reference sequence). This CDR3 has 12 amino acids. V shed 4 bases and J shed 8 bases, with 12 bases lying between them. The CDR3: CSAIRRGDEQFF. Written as DNA, the CDR3 is TGCAGTGCTATCCGGAGGGGGGATGAGCAGTTCTTC.

The chain uses TRBV10-3 and TRBJ2-1; TRBD2 is a possible D gene (6 bases). This CDR3 is 18 amino acids long. Germline V gene sequence: CDR1 ENHRY, CDR2 SYGVKD. The V gene lost 10 bases and the J gene lost 1 base, with 26 bases spanning the gap. CDR3 nucleotides: TGTGCCACCGGGGGAGGTGGGGAGTTAATAATATCCTACAATGAGCAGTTCTTC. The encoded protein is CATGGGGELIISYNEQFF.

This clonotype was found once. V usage is TRBV20-1 and J usage is TRBJ2-4, with 10 nucleotides matching TRBD1. Germline-derived CDR1 and CDR2 are DFQATT and SNEGSKA (reference sequence). CDR3 size: 14 residues. V trimming: 3 bases; J trimming: 6 bases; junction bases outside the gene matches: 5. CDR3 DNA sequence: TGCAGTGCTAGGAGGGACAGGGGCCTAAACATTCAGTACTTC. Its protein is CSARRDRGLNIQYF.

The chain recombines TRBV6-1 with TRBJ2-3, with TRBD2 identical over 9 bases. This CDR3 has 16 amino acids. The junction had 3 bases not matched to a gene; V was cut back by 2 bases and J by 0 bases. Germline-derived CDR1 and CDR2 are MNHNS and SASEGT. The CDR3, as DNA: TGTGCCAGCAGTGAAATAAGCGGGGGGAGCACAGATACGCAGTATTTT. Residues: CASSEISGGSTDTQYF.

This clonotype was seen a few times. The chain has TRBV6-5 and TRBJ2-3; D call uncertain. V lost 0 bases and J lost 4, with 11 bases in between. The germline V gene has CDR1 MNHEY and CDR2 SVGAGI. The CDR3 runs 15 residues. This chain's CDR3 is CASSYSKVKADTQYF. CDR3 DNA: TGTGCCAGCAGTTACTCGAAGGTGAAGGCAGATACGCAGTATTTT.

J is TRBJ2-5 and V is TRBV12-3 or TRBV12-4; D may match TRBD1 or TRBD2 (5 bases each). The DNA matches TRBJ2-7 better at its end, which makes the J call doubtful. The CDR3 has 16 residues. The CDR3 loop reads CASSLAGTLVRDEQYF. Here the CDR3 DNA reads TGTGCCAGCAGTCTCGCCGGGACCTTGGTCAGGGACGAGCAGTACTTC.

The chain recombines TRBV20-1 with TRBJ2-1, with D perhaps given as TRBD1 or TRBD2 (6 bases each). Trimming stripped 6 bases from V and 8 bases from J, with 20 bases between. The CDR3 is 14 amino acids. The germline gives CDR1 DFQATT, CDR2 SNEGSKA (reference sequence). The CDR3 coding sequence is TGCAGTGCCCGAGAGGGGGGCCTCAGTCATGAGCAGTTCTTC. Translating gives CSAREGGLSHEQFF.

This clonotype has more than one count but fewer than ten. V usage is TRBV6-5 and J usage is TRBJ2-4, with 9 bases that match TRBD1. V lost 0 bases, J lost 0 bases, and 6 bases stayed unmatched. This CDR3 is built from 18 residues. Germline CDR1 and CDR2: MNHEY and SVGAGI. The CDR3 nucleotides are TGTGCCAGCAGTTACTCGCGGACAGGGGATCTAGCCAAAAACATTCAGTACTTC. As protein: CASSYSRTGDLAKNIQYF.

In its sample, this clonotype was seen many times. The chain couples TRBV7-9 to TRBJ2-7; D gene uncertain. Germline CDR1 and CDR2: SEHNR and FQNEAQ (reference sequence). The CDR3 covers 13 residues. Trimming cost V 6 bases and J 0 bases, with 9 bases left between them. As DNA, the CDR3 is TGTGCCAGCAGGGCAGGCGTCTCCTACGAGCAGTACTTC. It translates to CASRAGVSYEQYF.

This clonotype was counted between two and nine times. J is TRBJ2-3 and V is TRBV5-5; D gene uncertain. V lost 0 bases and J 1 base, leaving 6 bases between the germline ends. CDR1 is SGHKS and CDR2 is YYEKEE in the germline V gene (reference sequence). This CDR3 spans 14 amino acids. CDR3 coding DNA: TGTGCCAGCAGCTTGGATCGCCGCACAGATACGCAGTATTTT. Translated, it gives CASSLDRRTDTQYF.

This clonotype has a count of ten or more. J is TRBJ1-2 and V is TRBV4-3, with 9 bases identical to TRBD1. Germline trimming cut 1 base from V and 7 bases from J; bases unmatched to any gene: 10. The CDR3 has 16 amino acids. Germline V gene data show CDR1 as LGHNA and CDR2 as YSLEER. The CDR3 spells CASSQGPPTGGFGYTF. CDR3 in DNA: TGCGCCAGCAGCCAAGGCCCCCCGACAGGGGGTTTTGGCTACACCTTC.

The chain employs TRBV5-6 and TRBJ1-2, with D possibly TRBD1 on 6 matching bases. V lost 4 bases and J 2 bases, leaving 21 bases between the germline ends. Germline assignment: CDR1 SGHDT and CDR2 YYEEEE. This CDR3 is built from 17 residues. The CDR3 DNA sequence: TGTGCCAGCAGCCATAGAAGGGGGGAGAACCTAAACTATGGCTACACCTTC. Protein: CASSHRRGENLNYGYTF.

V usage is TRBV12-3 or TRBV12-4 and J usage is TRBJ2-7; tentative D call: TRBD2 (7 bases). Trimming stripped 5 bases from V and 0 bases from J, with 17 bases between. CDR3 size: 16 residues. Here the CDR3 DNA reads TGTGCCAGCAGTCCTAGGGGGGGGGGAAGCTCCTACGAGCAGTACTTC. It specifies CASSPRGGGSSYEQYF.

This clonotype turned up a few times. The rearrangement uses TRBV6-6 and TRBJ2-7, with 9 bases lining up with TRBD2. This CDR3 has 16 amino acids. With 4 bases clipped from V and 0 bases from J, the junction kept 7 bases outside the gene matches. Germline V gene data show CDR1 as MNHNY and CDR2 as SVGAGI (reference sequence). The CDR3 loop reads CASSSPLAGVSYEQYF. The CDR3 coding sequence is TGTGCCAGCAGTTCCCCGTTAGCGGGAGTCTCCTACGAGCAGTACTTC.

This clonotype occurred a few times. Compared with germline, one end of the junction differs, possibly owing to a read error. This chain connects TRBV14 to TRBJ1-1; unclear D gene. The CDR3 has 13 residues. Germline assignment: CDR1 SGHDN and CDR2 FVKESK. CDR3 DNA: TGCGCCAGCAGCCAAGGGCAGAACACTGAAGCTTTCTTT. The encoded protein is CASSQGQNTEAFF.

The table lists this clonotype with a few counts. This chain's CDR3 is CASVRGLYSGANVLTF. DNA for the CDR3: TGTGCCAGCGTTAGGGGGCTCTACTCTGGGGCCAACGTCCTGACTTTC. The V call is TRBV6-2 or TRBV6-3, the J call TRBJ2-6, with 7 bases that match TRBD1. This CDR3 is 16 amino acids long. From germline, CDR1 is MNHEY and CDR2 SVGEGT. V lost 8 bases and J lost 0; bases outside the gene matches: 7.

The genes are TRBV12-3 or TRBV12-4 and TRBJ1-1; D is ambiguous. V lost 1 base and J 0 bases, leaving 3 bases between the germline ends. This CDR3 is 13 amino acids long. The CDR3 DNA follows: TGTGCCAGCAGTTTAGACATGAACACTGAAGCTTTCTTT. Amino acids: CASSLDMNTEAFF.

This sequence joins TRBV27 and TRBJ2-5; tentatively, D is TRBD1 (6 bases). This CDR3 contains 14 residues. The germline gives CDR1 MNHEY, CDR2 SMNVEV (reference sequence). The ends were cut back, 6 bases at V and 12 bases at J, with 23 bases in the middle. The chain's CDR3 is CASSLGQGMGWEYF. In DNA form, the CDR3 reads TGTGCCAGCAGCTTAGGTCAGGGGATGGGCTGGGAGTACTTC.